The 19 T cell receptor beta chains listed next were all sequenced from one sample in a study of neoadjuvant anti-PD-1 for oral cavity cancer. Only in-frame clones appear in the TCRdb table, and some are missing; sequencing was by immunoSEQ multiplex PCR. The sample shows approximately 16,000 clones, approximately 67% of them seen only once. The sequenced sample was PBMCs, obtained before nivolumab (anti-PD-1) treatment. These receptors all come from a person between 40 and 85 years old with oral cavity squamous cell carcinoma.

This clone was detected once. The V gene is TRBV30, the J gene TRBJ1-3, with a possible D match to TRBD1 (6 bases). Trimming cost V 1 base and J 4 bases, with 11 bases left between them. This CDR3 has 14 residues. The germline gives CDR1 GTSNPN, CDR2 SVGIG (reference sequence). As DNA, the CDR3 is TGTGCCTGGAGTGAGGGGGGCGCGGGAAACACCATATATTTT. This codes for CAWSEGGAGNTIYF.

This chain joins TRBV13 and TRBJ2-2; TRBD1 matches at 7 bases. V lost 5 bases, J lost 0 bases, and 3 bases stayed unmatched. This CDR3 is built from 15 residues. Germline V gene lookup returns CDR1 PRHDT and CDR2 FYEKMQ (reference sequence). The CDR3 DNA sequence: TGTGCCAGCAGCCAAGGGACAGCGAACACCGGGGAGCTGTTTTTT. It encodes CASSQGTANTGELFF.

The chain recombines TRBV2 with TRBJ2-3, with D possibly matching TRBD1 (5 bases). The CDR3 contains 11 residues. The germline CDR1 and CDR2 sequences are SNHLY and FYNNEI. Between the trimmed V and J ends, which lost 10 bases and 2 bases, there was a span of 7 bases. The CDR3 loop reads CATGNTDTQYF. For the CDR3, the DNA is TGTGCCACAGGGAACACAGATACGCAGTATTTT.

The CDR3, as DNA: TGCGCCAGCGCGTCGGGCACCTCCACAGATACGCAGTATTTT. Its translation is CASASGTSTDTQYF. The chain employs TRBV5-1 and TRBJ2-3; no clear D. Trimming left V 7 bases short and J 2 bases short, with 14 bases between. This CDR3 region has 14 residues. Germline values: CDR1 SGHRS, CDR2 YFSETQ.

This chain joins TRBV6-1 and TRBJ1-1, with D tentatively TRBD1 (5 bases). With 8 bases removed from V and 0 bases from J, the gap between germline ends came to 13 bases. This CDR3 region has 14 residues. Germline lookup yields CDR1 MNHNS and CDR2 SASEGT. CDR3 nucleotides: TGTGCCAGCTTCCTGGGACGGATGAACACTGAAGCTTTCTTT. Translating gives CASFLGRMNTEAFF.

V usage is TRBV6-1 and J usage is TRBJ2-5; TRBD1 aligns across 11 bases. This CDR3 is 17 amino acids long. Germline V gene data show CDR1 as MNHNS and CDR2 as SASEGT. Trimming removed 3 bases from V and 5 bases from J; junction bases left unmatched: 11. The CDR3: CASSEGFGTGGRETQYF. The CDR3 DNA reads TGTGCCAGCAGTGAGGGATTTGGGACAGGGGGTCGGGAGACCCAGTACTTC.

The chain uses TRBV15 and TRBJ2-3; D not resolved. With 3 bases removed from V and 5 bases from J, the gap between germline ends came to 9 bases. Germline V lookup: CDR1 LNHNV, CDR2 YYDKDF (reference sequence). The length of the CDR3 is 13 residues. The CDR3 DNA follows: TGTGCCACCAGCAGTCATTTAGGAGATACGCAGTATTTT. Encoded protein: CATSSHLGDTQYF. The entire variable domain, with the rest obtained from reference TRBV15 and TRBJ2-3, is as follows: DAMVIQNPRYQVTQFGKPVTLSCSQTLNHNVMYWYQQKSSQAPKLLFHYYDKDFNNEADTPDNFQSRRPNTSFCFLDIRSPGLGDTAMYLCATSSHLGDTQYFGPGTRLTVL.

The gene calls are TRBV7-9 and TRBJ1-4; TRBD1 is a possible D gene (6 bases). Germline V gene data show CDR1 as SEHNR and CDR2 as FQNEAQ (reference sequence). The V end was cut by 5 bases, the J end by 5 bases, with 15 bases between. The CDR3 extends over 15 amino acids. CDR3 coding DNA: TGTGCCAGCAGCGCCAGGGGACAAGGAAATGAAAAACTGTTTTTT. This codes for CASSARGQGNEKLFF.

This clone has only a few counts. The gene calls are TRBV19 and TRBJ1-3, with a tentative D call TRBD1 (5 bases). Trimming shortened V by 1 base and J by 0 bases, and 7 bases separated the two germline ends. The CDR3 is 15 residues long. CDR1 and CDR2 (germline): LNHDA, SQIVND (reference sequence). The DNA of the CDR3 is TGTGCCAGTAGTATAGGAGACAGCTCTGGAAACACCATATATTTT. Protein product: CASSIGDSSGNTIYF.

This clone was recorded once. The gene calls are TRBV6-1 and TRBJ2-3; unclear D gene. Trimming pared 7 bases from V and 6 bases from J, leaving 17 bases between. Germline lookup yields CDR1 MNHNS and CDR2 SASEGT. CDR3 size: 14 residues. CDR3 residues: CASTLEQVSDTQYF. CDR3 bases: TGTGCCAGCACCCTGGAACAAGTGTCGGATACGCAGTATTTT.

The V gene is TRBV10-3, the J gene TRBJ1-5; unclear D gene. The CDR3 contains 12 residues. Trimming stripped 0 bases from V and 7 bases from J, with 4 bases between. Germline V gene sequence: CDR1 ENHRY, CDR2 SYGVKD. CDR3 sequence (DNA): TGTGCCATCAGTGAGTCCGTCCAGCCCCAGCATTTT. Its protein is CAISESVQPQHF.

V usage is TRBV5-1 and J usage is TRBJ1-1, with 7 bases lining up with TRBD1. Per the germline V gene, CDR1 is SGHRS and CDR2 is YFSETQ. V lost 4 bases to trimming and J lost 7 bases; unmatched junction nucleotides: 7. This CDR3 region has 13 residues. The CDR3 DNA follows: TGCGCCAGCAGCCCGACAGGGAGGGGTGAAGCTTTCTTT. Its translation: CASSPTGRGEAFF.

The chain has TRBV10-3 and TRBJ1-2; no definite D call. Germline CDR1 and CDR2: ENHRY and SYGVKD. This CDR3 has 12 amino acids. Trimming took off 6 bases at V and 6 bases at J, with 11 bases between the two ends. The DNA for the CDR3 is TGTGCCATCAGGAGAGAACTACATGGCTACACCTTC. Its protein is CAIRRELHGYTF.

The chain couples TRBV11-2 to TRBJ2-7, with D unclear. The CDR3 consists of 14 residues. The V and J ends lost 3 bases and 4 bases respectively, with 13 bases between them. Germline CDR1 and CDR2: SGHAT and FQNNGV. CDR3 bases: TGTGCCAGCAGCTTCGGTGTCGGCGTATACGAGCAGTACTTC. Translation: CASSFGVGVYEQYF.

V is TRBV25-1 and J is TRBJ2-7; 8 bases fit TRBD1. Germline-derived CDR1 and CDR2 are MGHDK and SYGVNS. The CDR3 consists of 16 residues. V was pared by 5 bases and J by 1 base, with 10 bases of the junction left unmatched. In nucleotides, the CDR3 is TGTGCCAGCAGTCCAGAAGGAGGACAGGGATCCTACGAGCAGTACTTC. Its protein product is CASSPEGGQGSYEQYF.

This clone was detected only a few times. The V gene is TRBV6-1, the J gene TRBJ2-7; no reliable D call. The CDR3 is 11 amino acids. Looked up from germline, CDR1 is MNHNS and CDR2 is SASEGT. V was pared by 6 bases and J by 1 base, with 4 bases between. In DNA form, the CDR3 reads TGTGCCAGCAGGGTATCCTACGAGCAGTACTTC. As protein: CASRVSYEQYF.

V usage is TRBV7-8 and J usage is TRBJ2-2, with TRBD2 matching over 9 bases. The CDR3 totals 17 residues. After removal of 1 base from V and 2 bases from J, the junction contained 5 bases not matched to a gene. Germline values: CDR1 SGHVS, CDR2 FQNEAQ. CDR3 in DNA: TGTGCCAGCAGCTTAGGGCTAGCGGGACTCAACACCGGGGAGCTGTTTTTT. This encodes CASSLGLAGLNTGELFF.

The chain is built from TRBV2 and TRBJ2-7, with 9 bases identical to TRBD2. CDR3 length: 15 amino acids. V gave up 5 bases and J gave up 6 bases; unmatched junction bases: 11. CDR1 is SNHLY, CDR2 FYNNEI, per germline. The CDR3 sequence is CASSTEGSGSGEQYF. Written as DNA, the CDR3 is TGTGCCAGCAGTACCGAGGGTAGCGGGAGTGGCGAGCAGTACTTC. Full variable domain (outside the CDR3, taken from reference TRBV2 and TRBJ2-7): EPEVTQTPSHQVTQMGQEVILRCVPISNHLYFYWYRQILGQKVEFLVSFYNNEISEKSEIFDDQFSVERPDGSNFTLKIRSTKLEDSAMYFCASSTEGSGSGEQYFGPGTRLTVT.

This clone was counted a single time. This chain links TRBV14 with TRBJ2-6, with D hard to call. In germline, CDR1 is SGHDN, CDR2 FVKESK. V was shortened by 4 bases and J by 0 bases, with 7 bases between the two germline ends. The CDR3 spans 15 residues. CDR3 residues: CASSPLDSGANVLTF. In nucleotides, the CDR3 is TGTGCCAGCAGCCCTCTGGACTCTGGGGCCAACGTCCTGACTTTC.